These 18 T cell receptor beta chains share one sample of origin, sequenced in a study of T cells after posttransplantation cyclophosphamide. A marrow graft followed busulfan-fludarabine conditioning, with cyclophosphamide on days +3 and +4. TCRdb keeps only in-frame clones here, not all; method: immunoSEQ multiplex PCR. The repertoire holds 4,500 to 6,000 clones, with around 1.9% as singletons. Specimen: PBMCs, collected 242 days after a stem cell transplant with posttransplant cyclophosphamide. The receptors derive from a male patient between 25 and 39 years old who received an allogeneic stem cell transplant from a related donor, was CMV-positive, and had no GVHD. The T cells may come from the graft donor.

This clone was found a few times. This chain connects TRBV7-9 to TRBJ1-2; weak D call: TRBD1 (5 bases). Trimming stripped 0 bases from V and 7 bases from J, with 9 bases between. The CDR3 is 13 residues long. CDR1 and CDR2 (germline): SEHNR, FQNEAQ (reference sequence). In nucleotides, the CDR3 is TGTGCCAGCAGCTTAGCGGGGGGAATTGGCTACACCTTC. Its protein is CASSLAGGIGYTF.

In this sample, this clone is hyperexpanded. As DNA, the CDR3 is TGTGCCAGCAGCCCGACGTCGTCGACTAGCTTGGCGGGGGAGCTGTTTTTT. It specifies CASSPTSSTSLAGELFF. The genes are TRBV7-6 and TRBJ2-2; 7 bases line up with TRBD2. V dropped 5 bases and J dropped 8; count of bases not matched to a gene: 17. The CDR3 extends over 17 amino acids. The germline V gene encodes CDR1 SGHVS and CDR2 FNYEAQ.

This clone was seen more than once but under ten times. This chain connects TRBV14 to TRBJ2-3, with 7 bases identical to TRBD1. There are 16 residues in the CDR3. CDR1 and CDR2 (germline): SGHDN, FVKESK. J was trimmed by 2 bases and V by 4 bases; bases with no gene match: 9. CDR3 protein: CASSPYRGRNTDTQYF. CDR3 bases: TGTGCCAGCAGCCCCTACAGGGGAAGGAACACAGATACGCAGTATTTT.

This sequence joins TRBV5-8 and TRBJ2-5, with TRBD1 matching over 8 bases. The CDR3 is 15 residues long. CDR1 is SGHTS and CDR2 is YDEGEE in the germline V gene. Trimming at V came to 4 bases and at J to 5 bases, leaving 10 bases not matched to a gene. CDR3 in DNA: TGTGCCAGCAGCACGACAGGGGTTCTCTCTGAGACCCAGTACTTC. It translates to CASSTTGVLSETQYF.

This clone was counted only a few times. This CDR3 reads CASTREGQAWLEQYF. The CDR3 bases are TGTGCCAGCACCCGCGAGGGACAGGCCTGGCTGGAGCAGTACTTC. V and J are TRBV2 and TRBJ2-7, with 8 bases fitting TRBD1. Germline V CDR1 and CDR2: SNHLY, FYNNEI. The CDR3 extends over 15 amino acids. The V segment lost 7 bases and the J segment 7 bases; nucleotides outside the gene matches: 15.

The CDR3 region has the DNA TGTGCCAGCAGCGTAATTCCGTCAGACACTGAAGCTTTCTTT. Its translation is CASSVIPSDTEAFF. The chain carries TRBV9 and TRBJ1-1; D is ambiguous. The ends were cut back, 1 base at V and 3 bases at J, with 10 bases in the middle. This CDR3 comprises 14 residues. Per the germline V gene, CDR1 is SGDLS and CDR2 is YYNGEE. Filled out from reference TRBV9 and TRBJ1-1, the complete variable domain reads DSGVTQTPKHLITATGQRVTLRCSPRSGDLSVYWYQQSLDQGLQFLIQYYNGEERAKGNILERFSAQQFPDLHSELNLSSLELGDSALYFCASSVIPSDTEAFFGQGTRLTVV.

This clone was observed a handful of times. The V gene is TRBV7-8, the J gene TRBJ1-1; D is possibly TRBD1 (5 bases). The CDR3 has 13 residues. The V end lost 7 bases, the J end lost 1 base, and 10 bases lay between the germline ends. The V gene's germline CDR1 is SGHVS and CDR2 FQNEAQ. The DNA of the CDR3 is TGTGCCAGCAAACGACAGCCGAACACTGAAGCTTTCTTT. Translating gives CASKRQPNTEAFF.

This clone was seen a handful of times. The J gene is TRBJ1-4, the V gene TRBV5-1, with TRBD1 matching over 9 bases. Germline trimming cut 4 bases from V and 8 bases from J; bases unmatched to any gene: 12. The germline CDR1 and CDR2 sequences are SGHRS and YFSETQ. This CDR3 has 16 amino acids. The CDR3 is CASSLTSGTGREKLFF. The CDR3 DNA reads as TGCGCCAGCAGCCTCACTTCTGGGACAGGGCGGGAAAAACTGTTTTTT.

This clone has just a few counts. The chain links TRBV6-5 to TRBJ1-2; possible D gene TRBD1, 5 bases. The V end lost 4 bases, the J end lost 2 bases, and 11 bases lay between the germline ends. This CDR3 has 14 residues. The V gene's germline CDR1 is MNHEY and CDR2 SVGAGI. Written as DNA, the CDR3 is TGTGCCAGCAGTTTCTTGGGGGGAAACTATGGCTACACCTTC. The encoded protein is CASSFLGGNYGYTF.

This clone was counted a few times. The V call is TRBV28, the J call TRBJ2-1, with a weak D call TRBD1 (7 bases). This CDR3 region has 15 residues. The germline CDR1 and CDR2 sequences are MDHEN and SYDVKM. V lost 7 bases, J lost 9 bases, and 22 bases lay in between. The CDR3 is CASTWISGGGGEQFF. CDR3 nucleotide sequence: TGTGCCAGCACTTGGATATCCGGAGGGGGCGGTGAGCAGTTCTTC. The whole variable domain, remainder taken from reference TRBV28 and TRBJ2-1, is DVKVTQSSRYLVKRTGEKVFLECVQDMDHENMFWYRQDPGLGLRLIYFSYDVKMKEKGDIPEGYSVSREKKERFSLILESASTNQTSMYLCASTWISGGGGEQFFGPGTRLTVL.

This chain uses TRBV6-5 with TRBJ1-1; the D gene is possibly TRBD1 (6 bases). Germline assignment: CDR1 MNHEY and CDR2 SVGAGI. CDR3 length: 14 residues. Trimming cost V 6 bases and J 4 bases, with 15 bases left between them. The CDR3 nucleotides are TGTGCCAGCAGCCTACAGGGTGGGAGCACTGAAGCTTTCTTT. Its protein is CASSLQGGSTEAFF.

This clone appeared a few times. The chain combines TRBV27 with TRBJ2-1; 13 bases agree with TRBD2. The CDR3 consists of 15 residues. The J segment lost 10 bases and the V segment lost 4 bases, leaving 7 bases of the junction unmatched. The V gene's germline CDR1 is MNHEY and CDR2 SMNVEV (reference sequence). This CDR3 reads CASSSGLAGVGEQFF. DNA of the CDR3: TGTGCCAGCAGTTCTGGACTAGCGGGAGTGGGGGAGCAGTTCTTC.

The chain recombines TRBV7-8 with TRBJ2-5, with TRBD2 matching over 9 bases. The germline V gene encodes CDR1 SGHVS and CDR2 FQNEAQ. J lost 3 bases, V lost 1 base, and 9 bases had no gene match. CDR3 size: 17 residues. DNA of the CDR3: TGTGCCAGCAGCTTAGAGCCCCTTGTAGCGGGAGAAGAGACCCAGTACTTC. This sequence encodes CASSLEPLVAGEETQYF.

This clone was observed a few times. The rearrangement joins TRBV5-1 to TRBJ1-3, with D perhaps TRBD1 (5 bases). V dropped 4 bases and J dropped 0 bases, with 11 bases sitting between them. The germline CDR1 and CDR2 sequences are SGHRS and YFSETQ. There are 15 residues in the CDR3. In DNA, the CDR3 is TGCGCCAGCAGCCTGGGGGGGGGCTCTGGAAACACCATATATTTT. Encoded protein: CASSLGGGSGNTIYF.

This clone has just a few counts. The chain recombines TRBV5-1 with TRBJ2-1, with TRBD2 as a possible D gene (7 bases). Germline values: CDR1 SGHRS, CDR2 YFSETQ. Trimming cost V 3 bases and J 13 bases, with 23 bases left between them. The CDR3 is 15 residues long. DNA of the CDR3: TGCGCCAGCAGCTCCTCGATCGGGGGCGGGAGAAATCAGTTCTTC. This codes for CASSSSIGGGRNQFF. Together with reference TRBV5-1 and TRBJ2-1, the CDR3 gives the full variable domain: KAGVTQTPRYLIKTRGQQVTLSCSPISGHRSVSWYQQTPGQGLQFLFEYFSETQRNKGNFPGRFSGRQFSNSRSEMNVSTLELGDSALYLCASSSSIGGGRNQFFGPGTRLTVL.

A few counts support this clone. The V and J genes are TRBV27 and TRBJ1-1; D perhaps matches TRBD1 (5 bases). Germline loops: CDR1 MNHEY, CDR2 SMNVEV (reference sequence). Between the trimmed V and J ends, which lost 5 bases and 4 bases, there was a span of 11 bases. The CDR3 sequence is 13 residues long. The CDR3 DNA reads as TGTGCCAGCAGTGTCAGGGTAGGCACTGAAGCTTTCTTT. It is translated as CASSVRVGTEAFF.

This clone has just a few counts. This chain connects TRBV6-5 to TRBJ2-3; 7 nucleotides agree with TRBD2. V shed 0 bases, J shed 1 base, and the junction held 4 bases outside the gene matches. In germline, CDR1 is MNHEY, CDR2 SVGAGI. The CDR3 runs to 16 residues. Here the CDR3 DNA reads TGTGCCAGCAGTTACTCGAGCGGGACCCGCACAGATACGCAGTATTTT. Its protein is CASSYSSGTRTDTQYF.

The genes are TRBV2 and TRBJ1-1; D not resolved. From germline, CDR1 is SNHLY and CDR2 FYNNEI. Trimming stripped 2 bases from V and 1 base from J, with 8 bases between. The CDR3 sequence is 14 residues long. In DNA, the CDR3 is TGTGCCAGCAGTGAAAGTTTGCGGAACACTGAAGCTTTCTTT. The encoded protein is CASSESLRNTEAFF.